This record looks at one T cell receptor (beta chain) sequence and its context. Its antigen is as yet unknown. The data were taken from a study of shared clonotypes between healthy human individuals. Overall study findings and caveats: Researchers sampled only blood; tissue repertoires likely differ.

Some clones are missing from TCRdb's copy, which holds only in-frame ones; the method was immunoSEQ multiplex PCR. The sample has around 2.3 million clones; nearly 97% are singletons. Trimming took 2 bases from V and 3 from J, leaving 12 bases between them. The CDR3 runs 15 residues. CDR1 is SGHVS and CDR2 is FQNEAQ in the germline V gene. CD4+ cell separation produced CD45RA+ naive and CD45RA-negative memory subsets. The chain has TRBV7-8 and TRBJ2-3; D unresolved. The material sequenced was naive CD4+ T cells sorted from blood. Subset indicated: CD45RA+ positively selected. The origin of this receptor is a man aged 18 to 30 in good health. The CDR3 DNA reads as TGTGCCAGCAGCTTACTAGGAGTGGGAACAGATACGCAGTATTTT. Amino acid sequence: CASSLLGVGTDTQYF.